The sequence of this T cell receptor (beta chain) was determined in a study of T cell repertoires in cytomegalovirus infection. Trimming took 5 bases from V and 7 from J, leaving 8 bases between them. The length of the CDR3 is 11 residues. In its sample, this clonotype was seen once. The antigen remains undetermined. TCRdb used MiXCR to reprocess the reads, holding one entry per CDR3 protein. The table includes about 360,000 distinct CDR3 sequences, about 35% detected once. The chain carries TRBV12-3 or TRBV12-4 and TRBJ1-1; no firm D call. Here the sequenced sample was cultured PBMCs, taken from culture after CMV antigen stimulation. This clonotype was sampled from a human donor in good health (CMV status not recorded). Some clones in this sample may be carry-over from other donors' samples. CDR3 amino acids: CASSQSFEAFF. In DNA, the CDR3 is TGTGCCAGCAGTCAATCGTTTGAAGCTTTCTTT.